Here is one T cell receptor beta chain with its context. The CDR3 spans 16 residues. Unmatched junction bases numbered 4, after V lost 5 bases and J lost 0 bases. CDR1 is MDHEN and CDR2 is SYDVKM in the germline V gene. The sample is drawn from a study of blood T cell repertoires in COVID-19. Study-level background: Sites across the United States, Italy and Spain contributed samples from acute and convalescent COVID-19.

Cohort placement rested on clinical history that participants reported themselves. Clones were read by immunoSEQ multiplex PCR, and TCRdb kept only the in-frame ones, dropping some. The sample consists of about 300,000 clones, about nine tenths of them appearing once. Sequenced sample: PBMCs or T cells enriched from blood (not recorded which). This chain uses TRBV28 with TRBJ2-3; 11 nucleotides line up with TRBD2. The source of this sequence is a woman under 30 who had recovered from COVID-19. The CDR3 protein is CASSDGTSGSTDTQYF. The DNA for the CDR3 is TGTGCCAGCAGTGACGGGACTAGCGGTAGCACAGATACGCAGTATTTT.